This T cell receptor (beta chain) comes out of a study of blood T cell repertoires in COVID-19. The overall study: The United States, Italy and Spain supplied acute and convalescent COVID-19 samples. PBMCs, B-cell-depleted T cells, or T cells provided the cDNA or gDNA that made up the material.

Germline trimming cut 1 base from V and 5 bases from J; bases unmatched to any gene: 14. This CDR3 has 18 amino acids. The germline CDR1 and CDR2 sequences are LGHDT and YNNKEL (reference sequence). Per the original methods: Amplification with reference gene primers provided the estimates of nucleated cell counts. The repertoire was sequenced with immunoSEQ multiplex PCR; TCRdb's copy has only in-frame clones and lacks some. That table gives V, J and clone size, and the DNA gave D and trimming. This table has over 100,000 clones, roughly 90% appearing once. The sequenced sample was peripheral blood. V gene TRBV3-1 (or the pseudogene TRBV3-2) combines with J gene TRBJ2-5; 9 bases fit TRBD2. This TCR was sampled from a human donor in a cohort sampled during active COVID-19. CDR3 sequence (DNA): TGTGCCAGCAGCCAAGTGTACCTAGCGGGAACCTCATCGGAGACCCAGTACTTC. As protein: CASSQVYLAGTSSETQYF.